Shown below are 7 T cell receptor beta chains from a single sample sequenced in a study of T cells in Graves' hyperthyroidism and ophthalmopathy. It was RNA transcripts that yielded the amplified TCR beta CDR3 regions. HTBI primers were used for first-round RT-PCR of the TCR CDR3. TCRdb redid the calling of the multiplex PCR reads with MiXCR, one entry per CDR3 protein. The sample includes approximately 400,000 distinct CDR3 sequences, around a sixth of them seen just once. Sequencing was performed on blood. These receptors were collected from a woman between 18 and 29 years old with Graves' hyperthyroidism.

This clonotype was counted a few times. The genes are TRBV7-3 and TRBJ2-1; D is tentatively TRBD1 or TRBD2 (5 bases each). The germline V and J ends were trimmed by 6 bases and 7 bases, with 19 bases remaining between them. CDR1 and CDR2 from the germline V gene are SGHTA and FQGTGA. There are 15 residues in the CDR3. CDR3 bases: TGTGCCAGCAGTTCCGCCATCCCGGGGCATAATGAGCAGTTCTTC. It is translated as CASSSAIPGHNEQFF. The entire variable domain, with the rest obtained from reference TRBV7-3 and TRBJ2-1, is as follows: GAGVSQTPSNKVTEKGKYVELRCDPISGHTALYWYRQSLGQGPEFLIYFQGTGAADDSGLPNDRFFAVRPEGSVSTLKIQRTERGDSAVYLCASSSAIPGHNEQFFGPGTRLTVL.

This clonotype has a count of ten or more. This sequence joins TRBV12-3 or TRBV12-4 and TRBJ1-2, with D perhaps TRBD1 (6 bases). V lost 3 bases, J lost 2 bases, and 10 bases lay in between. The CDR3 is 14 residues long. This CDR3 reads CASSLAGENYGYTF. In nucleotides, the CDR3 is TGTGCCAGCAGTTTGGCAGGGGAAAACTATGGCTACACCTTC.

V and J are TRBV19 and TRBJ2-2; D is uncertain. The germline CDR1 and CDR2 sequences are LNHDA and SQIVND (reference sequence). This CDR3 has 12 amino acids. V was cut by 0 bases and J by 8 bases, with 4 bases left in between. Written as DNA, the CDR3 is TGTGCCAGTAGTATAGACCCTGGGGAGCTGTTTTTT. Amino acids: CASSIDPGELFF.

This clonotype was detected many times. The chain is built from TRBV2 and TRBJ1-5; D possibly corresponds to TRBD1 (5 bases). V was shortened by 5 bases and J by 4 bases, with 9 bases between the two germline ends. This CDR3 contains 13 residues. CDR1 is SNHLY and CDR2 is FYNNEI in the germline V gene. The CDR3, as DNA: TGTGCCAGCAGTAAAGGGGTAAATCAGCCCCAGCATTTT. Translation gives CASSKGVNQPQHF.

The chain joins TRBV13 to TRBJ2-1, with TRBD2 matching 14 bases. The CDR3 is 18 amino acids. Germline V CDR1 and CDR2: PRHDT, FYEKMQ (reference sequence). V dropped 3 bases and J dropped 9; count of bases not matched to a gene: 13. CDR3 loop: CASSLGPGTSGSKGEQFF. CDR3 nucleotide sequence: TGTGCCAGCAGCTTGGGGCCCGGGACTAGCGGGAGTAAGGGTGAGCAGTTCTTC.

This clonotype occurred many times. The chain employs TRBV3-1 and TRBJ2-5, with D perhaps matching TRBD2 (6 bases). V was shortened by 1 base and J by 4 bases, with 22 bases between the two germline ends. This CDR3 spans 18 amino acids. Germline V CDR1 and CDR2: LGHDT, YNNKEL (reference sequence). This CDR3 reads CASSQVPREYLRRETQYF. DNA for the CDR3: TGTGCCAGCAGCCAAGTACCCCGGGAGTATTTGAGGCGAGAGACCCAGTACTTC.

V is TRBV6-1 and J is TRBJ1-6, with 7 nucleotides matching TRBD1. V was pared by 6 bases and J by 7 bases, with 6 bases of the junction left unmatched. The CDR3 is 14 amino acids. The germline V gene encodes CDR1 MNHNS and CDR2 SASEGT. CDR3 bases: TGTGCCAGCAGCGTGACAGGGACAAATTCACCCCTCCACTTT. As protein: CASSVTGTNSPLHF.